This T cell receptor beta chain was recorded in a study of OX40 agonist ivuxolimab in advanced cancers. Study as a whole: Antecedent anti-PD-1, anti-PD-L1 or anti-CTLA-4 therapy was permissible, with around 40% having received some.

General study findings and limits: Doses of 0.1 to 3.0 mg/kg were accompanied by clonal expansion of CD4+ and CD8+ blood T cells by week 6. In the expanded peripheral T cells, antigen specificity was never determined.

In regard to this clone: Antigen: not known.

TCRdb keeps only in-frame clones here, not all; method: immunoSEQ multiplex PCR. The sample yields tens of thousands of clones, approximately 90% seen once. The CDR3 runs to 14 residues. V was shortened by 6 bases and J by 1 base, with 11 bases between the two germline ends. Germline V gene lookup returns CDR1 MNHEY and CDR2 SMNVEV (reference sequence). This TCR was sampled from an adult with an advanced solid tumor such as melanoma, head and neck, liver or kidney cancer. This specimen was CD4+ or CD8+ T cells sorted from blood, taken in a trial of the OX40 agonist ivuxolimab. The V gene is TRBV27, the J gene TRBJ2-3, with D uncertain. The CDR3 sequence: CASSPPLGTDTQYF. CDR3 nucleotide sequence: TGTGCCAGCAGCCCCCCCCTGGGCACAGATACGCAGTATTTT.